This paragraph covers one T cell receptor (beta chain) sequence. Its target is unknown. Other nucleotide sequences from this sample produce the same CDR3. Healthy bone marrow donors made up the donors. This PCR relied on a set of 60 Vbeta primers and 13 Jbeta primers. Only in-frame clones appear in the TCRdb table, and some are missing; sequencing was by immunoSEQ multiplex PCR. The sample has 150,000 to 200,000 clones, roughly four fifths seen once. The data are from a study of cytomegalovirus exposure and HLA in healthy donors. Whole-study results and caveats: Beyond CMV serostatus, there was no information to go on about immune exposure. Later analysis demonstrated an association between a missense DCLRE1C variant and TCR beta V- and J-gene trimming.

Germline assignment: CDR1 MNHEY and CDR2 SVGAGI. This CDR3 contains 13 residues. V was cut by 2 bases and J by 3 bases, with 7 bases left in between. The rearrangement joins TRBV6-5 to TRBJ1-1; D may be TRBD1 (5 bases). The sequenced sample consisted of PBMCs. This clonotype was obtained from a man aged 50-60 years in good health and CMV-seropositive. The CDR3 DNA sequence: TGTGCCAGCAGTTACCGCAGGGACACTGAAGCTTTCTTT. This gives the protein CASSYRRDTEAFF.